A selection of T cell receptor beta chains follows, all from one sample in a study of human T cells and chemical hapten exposure. TCRdb called the reads again in MiXCR, with one record for every CDR3 protein. Of fewer than 150,000 distinct CDR3 sequences listed, over 6.5% are singletons. Sequencing was done on a sample of whole blood. The receptors here all came from a human donor in good health. Some clones in this sample may be carry-over from other donors' samples. Both conserved end residues are part of each CDR3. The order of the fields is D gene, clone size, J gene, V gene, CDR3 protein, CDR3 DNA. The D gene is left open where the match is weak. Expanded clones get a size class; other rows say once, few or many, or leave the size out.

d_call: TRBD1; clone_size: -; j_call: TRBJ2-5; v_call: TRBV11-1; cdr3_aa: CASSSPPGTGQETQYF; cdr3_nt: TGTGCCAGCAGCTCGCCCCCCGGGACAGGACAAGAGACCCAGTACTTC
d_call: -; clone_size: many; j_call: TRBJ1-5; v_call: TRBV19; cdr3_aa: CASSIGVSQPQHF; cdr3_nt: TGTGCCAGTAGTATAGGGGTTAGTCAGCCCCAGCATTTT
d_call: -; clone_size: -; j_call: TRBJ2-7; v_call: TRBV4-3; cdr3_aa: CASSQDRAGGAYEQYF; cdr3_nt: TGCGCCAGCAGCCAAGATCGAGCAGGGGGGGCCTACGAGCAGTACTTC
d_call: TRBD1; clone_size: -; j_call: TRBJ2-7; v_call: TRBV6-1; cdr3_aa: CASSPRRQGFYEQYF; cdr3_nt: TGTGCCAGCAGTCCCCGCAGACAGGGCTTCTACGAGCAGTACTTC
d_call: TRBD1; clone_size: few; j_call: TRBJ2-5; v_call: TRBV6-2/TRBV6-3; cdr3_aa: CASKTGSLQETQYF; cdr3_nt: TGTGCCAGCAAGACAGGGTCGCTTCAAGAGACCCAGTACTTC
d_call: TRBD1; clone_size: few; j_call: TRBJ2-3; v_call: TRBV7-9; cdr3_aa: CASSDRDRLSTDTQYF; cdr3_nt: TGTGCCAGCAGCGACCGGGACAGACTTTCCACAGATACGCAGTATTTT
d_call: TRBD1; clone_size: many; j_call: TRBJ2-5; v_call: TRBV9; cdr3_aa: CASSGRDREGQETQYF; cdr3_nt: TGTGCCAGCAGCGGACGGGACAGGGAGGGCCAAGAGACCCAGTACTTC
d_call: TRBD2; clone_size: few; j_call: TRBJ2-1; v_call: TRBV20-1; cdr3_aa: CSASWGSGSNEQFF; cdr3_nt: TGCAGTGCTAGTTGGGGTAGCGGGAGCAATGAGCAGTTCTTC
d_call: TRBD1; clone_size: few; j_call: TRBJ1-4; v_call: TRBV25-1; cdr3_aa: CASIRTGTGEKLFF; cdr3_nt: TGTGCCAGCATCCGTACCGGGACAGGAGAAAAACTGTTTTTT
d_call: -; clone_size: few; j_call: TRBJ1-1; v_call: TRBV29-1; cdr3_aa: CSVLPANTEAFF; cdr3_nt: TGCAGCGTTCTTCCAGCGAACACTGAAGCTTTCTTT
d_call: -; clone_size: many; j_call: TRBJ1-1; v_call: TRBV29-1; cdr3_aa: CSVEVNPRGTEAFF; cdr3_nt: TGCAGCGTTGAAGTCAACCCGCGTGGCACTGAAGCTTTCTTT
d_call: TRBD2; clone_size: -; j_call: TRBJ2-3; v_call: TRBV7-9; cdr3_aa: CASGGLAGVRPSTDTQYF; cdr3_nt: TGTGCCAGCGGGGGACTAGCGGGGGTCAGGCCTAGCACAGATACGCAGTATTTT
d_call: -; clone_size: -; j_call: TRBJ2-2; v_call: TRBV10-2; cdr3_aa: CASSGVGRTGELFF; cdr3_nt: TGCGCCAGCAGTGGAGTAGGAAGGACCGGGGAGCTGTTTTTT
d_call: -; clone_size: -; j_call: TRBJ1-5; v_call: TRBV2; cdr3_aa: CASSEQGEVQPQHF; cdr3_nt: TGTGCCAGCAGTGAACAGGGCGAGGTTCAGCCCCAGCATTTT
d_call: -; clone_size: few; j_call: TRBJ2-1; v_call: TRBV7-2; cdr3_aa: CASSSKGNNEQFF; cdr3_nt: TGTGCCAGCAGCTCTAAGGGGAACAATGAGCAGTTCTTC
d_call: TRBD1; clone_size: many; j_call: TRBJ2-1; v_call: TRBV29-1; cdr3_aa: CSSGQGSGEQFF; cdr3_nt: TGCAGCTCCGGACAGGGGTCGGGTGAGCAGTTCTTC
d_call: TRBD2; clone_size: -; j_call: TRBJ2-2; v_call: TRBV5-1; cdr3_aa: CASSLIVSGSLNGELFF; cdr3_nt: TGCGCCAGCAGCTTAATAGTTAGCGGGAGCCTGAACGGGGAGCTGTTTTTT
d_call: -; clone_size: -; j_call: TRBJ2-3; v_call: TRBV7-2; cdr3_aa: CASSLEGSTDTQYF; cdr3_nt: TGTGCCAGCAGCTTAGAAGGGAGCACAGATACGCAGTATTTT
d_call: -; clone_size: few; j_call: TRBJ1-1; v_call: TRBV12-3/TRBV12-4; cdr3_aa: CASSIRVGITEAFF; cdr3_nt: TGTGCCAGCAGTATCAGGGTTGGGATTACTGAAGCTTTCTTT
d_call: -; clone_size: few; j_call: TRBJ2-7; v_call: TRBV29-1; cdr3_aa: CSVSWGYEQYF; cdr3_nt: TGCAGCGTTAGTTGGGGCTACGAGCAGTACTTC
d_call: -; clone_size: -; j_call: TRBJ1-2; v_call: TRBV6-5; cdr3_aa: CASRGGSYGYTF; cdr3_nt: TGTGCCAGCAGAGGAGGGTCGTATGGCTACACCTTC
d_call: TRBD1; clone_size: few; j_call: TRBJ2-3; v_call: TRBV2; cdr3_aa: CASSRTGGTDTQYF; cdr3_nt: TGTGCCAGCAGTAGGACAGGGGGAACAGATACGCAGTATTTT
d_call: TRBD1; clone_size: many; j_call: TRBJ1-2; v_call: TRBV20-1; cdr3_aa: CSASYFGQALINYGYTF; cdr3_nt: TGCAGTGCTAGTTACTTCGGACAGGCCCTAATTAACTATGGCTACACCTTC
d_call: -; clone_size: few; j_call: TRBJ1-6; v_call: TRBV6-5; cdr3_aa: CASSYGGGNSPLHF; cdr3_nt: TGTGCCAGCAGTTACGGGGGTGGAAATTCACCCCTCCACTTT
d_call: -; clone_size: many; j_call: TRBJ2-7; v_call: TRBV7-2; cdr3_aa: CASSLDMPTSYEQYF; cdr3_nt: TGTGCCAGCAGCTTAGATATGCCAACCTCCTACGAGCAGTACTTC
d_call: -; clone_size: few; j_call: TRBJ2-3; v_call: TRBV14; cdr3_aa: CASSQDGSSGRDTQYF; cdr3_nt: TGTGCCAGCAGCCAAGATGGGAGCTCTGGGAGGGATACGCAGTATTTT
d_call: TRBD2; clone_size: -; j_call: TRBJ2-2; v_call: TRBV7-9; cdr3_aa: CASSLVTSGRLVTGELFF; cdr3_nt: TGTGCCAGCAGCTTAGTAACTAGCGGGAGACTGGTAACCGGGGAGCTGTTTTTT
d_call: TRBD2; clone_size: -; j_call: TRBJ2-1; v_call: TRBV7-9; cdr3_aa: CASSFNSGEGPNEQFF; cdr3_nt: TGTGCCAGCAGCTTTAACAGCGGGGAAGGCCCCAATGAGCAGTTCTTC
d_call: TRBD1; clone_size: many; j_call: TRBJ1-1; v_call: TRBV27; cdr3_aa: CASSLRESVAGGIDTEAFF; cdr3_nt: TGTGCCAGCAGTTTAAGGGAGTCTGTGGCAGGGGGGATTGACACTGAAGCTTTCTTT
d_call: -; clone_size: -; j_call: TRBJ2-1; v_call: TRBV6-5; cdr3_aa: CASSTEGFSYNEQFF; cdr3_nt: TGTGCCAGCAGTACCGAGGGGTTTTCCTACAATGAGCAGTTCTTC
d_call: TRBD2; clone_size: few; j_call: TRBJ2-3; v_call: TRBV10-3; cdr3_aa: CAISESLAGGSTDTQYF; cdr3_nt: TGTGCCATCAGTGAGTCGCTGGCGGGGGGCAGCACAGATACGCAGTATTTT
d_call: -; clone_size: few; j_call: TRBJ2-6; v_call: TRBV10-2; cdr3_aa: CASSERGGSGANVLTF; cdr3_nt: TGCGCCAGCAGTGAAAGGGGGGGCTCTGGGGCCAACGTCCTGACTTTC
d_call: TRBD1; clone_size: -; j_call: TRBJ1-6; v_call: TRBV6-6; cdr3_aa: CASSTTGQGGGSPLHF; cdr3_nt: TGTGCCAGCAGCACTACCGGACAGGGCGGAGGTTCACCCCTCCACTTT